This passage covers 10 T cell receptor beta chains from one sample sequenced in a study of neurological immune-mediated disorders. TCRdb re-called the 5' RACE reads with MiXCR, one entry per CDR3 protein. The table records fewer than 35,000 distinct CDR3 sequences, 3% to 3.5% of them present only once. Sequenced sample: PBMCs. The receptors shown here come from a woman aged 25 to 39 with multiple sclerosis.

This clonotype was picked up many times. This sequence joins TRBV7-2 and TRBJ1-2, with 7 bases aligning to TRBD1. V lost 5 bases and J lost 7; bases outside the gene matches: 4. The CDR3 sequence is 12 residues long. Germline-derived CDR1 and CDR2 are SGHTA and FQGNSA. In DNA, the CDR3 is TGTGCCAGCAGCCTGCGGACAGGTGGCTACACCTTC. It encodes CASSLRTGGYTF.

This clonotype has a count of ten or more. A clone one base away is much larger, so this may be a read error. CDR3 region: CASSPGIATDTQYF. CDR3 in DNA: TGCGCCAGCAGCCCTGGAATAGCTACAGATACGCAGTATTTT. The chain is built from TRBV5-1 and TRBJ2-3, with D hard to call. Germline CDR1 is SGHRS and CDR2 is YFSETQ. The germline V and J ends were trimmed by 4 bases and 3 bases, with 12 bases remaining between them. CDR3 length equals 14 residues.

This clonotype appeared many times. This chain uses TRBV7-2 with TRBJ1-1; D may be TRBD1 (5 bases). Trimming pared 2 bases from V and 1 base from J, leaving 20 bases between. Germline V lookup: CDR1 SGHTA, CDR2 FQGNSA. The CDR3 consists of 18 residues. This chain's CDR3 is CASSLYSDHGRGNTEAFF. CDR3 sequence (DNA): TGTGCCAGCAGCTTATATTCAGACCACGGGAGGGGGAACACTGAAGCTTTCTTT.

This clonotype has a count of ten or more. The junction departs from germline at one end; a sequencing error may be responsible. This chain links TRBV7-7 with TRBJ1-5, with D tentatively TRBD1 (5 bases). This CDR3 spans 16 amino acids. From germline, CDR1 is SSHAT and CDR2 FNYEAQ (reference sequence). CDR3 amino acids: CASSLESGQGGQPQNF. The CDR3 bases are TGTGCCAGCAGCTTAGAGTCGGGCCAGGGTGGTCAGCCCCAGAATTTT.

This clonotype was counted ten times or more. The chain is built from TRBV7-9 and TRBJ1-6; unclear D gene. This CDR3 comprises 13 residues. Germline V CDR1 and CDR2: SEHNR, FQNEAQ (reference sequence). Trimming removed 5 bases from V and 9 bases from J, with 11 bases in between. This CDR3 reads CASSDGQTSPLHF. DNA of the CDR3: TGTGCCAGCAGCGACGGGCAGACTTCACCCCTCCACTTT.

In this sample, this clonotype turned up many times. The chain recombines TRBV20-1 with TRBJ2-7, with 8 positions matching TRBD1. This CDR3 has 13 residues. The V segment lost 6 bases and the J segment 2 bases; nucleotides outside the gene matches: 6. Germline CDR1 reads DFQATT; CDR2 reads SNEGSKA (reference sequence). CDR3 loop: CSADSTGAYEQYF. CDR3 nucleotide sequence: TGCAGTGCCGACTCGACAGGGGCCTACGAGCAGTACTTC.

This clonotype was found many times. This chain connects TRBV4-1 to TRBJ1-5; a possible D gene is TRBD1 (5 bases). The length of the CDR3 is 14 residues. Between the trimmed V and J ends, which lost 4 bases and 4 bases, there was a span of 11 bases. Germline loops: CDR1 MGHRA, CDR2 YSYEKL. The CDR3 DNA is TGCGCCAGCAGCCCTCCGGGACCAAATCAGCCCCAGCATTTT. Protein sequence: CASSPPGPNQPQHF.

This clonotype appeared many times. The genes are TRBV5-6 and TRBJ2-4; D gene unclear. The CDR3 length is 15 residues. CDR1 is SGHDT and CDR2 is YYEEEE in the germline V gene. The V gene lost 5 bases and the J gene lost 1 base, with 13 bases spanning the gap. CDR3 region: CASRGHDFAKNIQYF. CDR3 nucleotide sequence: TGTGCCAGCAGGGGCCACGACTTCGCCAAAAACATTCAGTACTTC. Using reference TRBV5-6 and TRBJ2-4 for the parts outside the CDR3, the full variable domain is DAGVTQSPTHLIKTRGQQVTLRCSPKSGHDTVSWYQQALGQGPQFIFQYYEEEERQRGNFPDRFSGHQFPNYSSELNVNALLLGDSALYLCASRGHDFAKNIQYFGAGTRLSVL.

The table lists this clonotype with many counts. V and J are TRBV12-5 and TRBJ2-1, with 10 bases matching TRBD2. The CDR3 is made up of 15 amino acids. CDR1 and CDR2 from the germline V gene are LGHNT and FRNRAP. Trimming cost V 11 bases and J 7 bases; bases outside gene matches: 14. CDR3 in amino acids: CASGGLAGVFNEQFF. The CDR3 coding sequence is TGTGCTTCGGGTGGGCTAGCGGGAGTCTTTAATGAGCAGTTCTTC.

The sample holds many counts of this clonotype. The rearrangement uses TRBV5-1 and TRBJ2-3; 9 positions agree with TRBD2. Germline CDR1 SGHRS, CDR2 YFSETQ. Germline trimming cut 4 bases from V and 4 bases from J; bases unmatched to any gene: 10. CDR3 length: 16 amino acids. Written as DNA, the CDR3 is TGCGCCAGCAGCGAGAGGATAGCGGGAGAGGCAGATACGCAGTATTTT. The encoded protein is CASSERIAGEADTQYF.